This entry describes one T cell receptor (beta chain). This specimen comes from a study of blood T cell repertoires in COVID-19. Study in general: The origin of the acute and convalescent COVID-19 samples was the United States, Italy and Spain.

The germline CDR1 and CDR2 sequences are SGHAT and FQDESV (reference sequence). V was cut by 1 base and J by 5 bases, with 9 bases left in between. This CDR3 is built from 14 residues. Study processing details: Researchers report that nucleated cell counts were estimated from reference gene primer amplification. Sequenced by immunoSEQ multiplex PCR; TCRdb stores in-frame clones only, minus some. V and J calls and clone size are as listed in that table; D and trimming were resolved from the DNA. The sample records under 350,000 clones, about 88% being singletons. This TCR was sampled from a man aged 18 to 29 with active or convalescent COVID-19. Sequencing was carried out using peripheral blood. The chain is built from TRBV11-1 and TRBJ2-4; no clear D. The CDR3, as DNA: TGTGCCAGCAGCTTAGTTTCGGTGGAAAACATTCAGTACTTC. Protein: CASSLVSVENIQYF.